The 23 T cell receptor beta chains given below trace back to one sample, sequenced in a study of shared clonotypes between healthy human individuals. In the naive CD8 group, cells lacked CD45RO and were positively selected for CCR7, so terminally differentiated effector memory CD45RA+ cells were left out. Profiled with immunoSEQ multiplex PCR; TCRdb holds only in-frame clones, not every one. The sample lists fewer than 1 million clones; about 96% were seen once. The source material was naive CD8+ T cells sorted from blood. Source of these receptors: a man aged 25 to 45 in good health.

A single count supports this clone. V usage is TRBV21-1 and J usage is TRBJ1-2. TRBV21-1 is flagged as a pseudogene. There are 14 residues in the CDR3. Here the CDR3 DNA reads TGTGCCAGCAGCAAAACGAGGAAATTCTATGGCTACACCTTC. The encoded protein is CASSKTRKFYGYTF.

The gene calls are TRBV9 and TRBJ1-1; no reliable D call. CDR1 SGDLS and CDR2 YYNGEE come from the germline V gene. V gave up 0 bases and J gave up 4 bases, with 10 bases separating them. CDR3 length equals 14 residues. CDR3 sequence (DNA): TGTGCCAGCAGCGTAGTAGTCAGAGGCACTGAAGCTTTCTTT. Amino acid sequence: CASSVVVRGTEAFF.

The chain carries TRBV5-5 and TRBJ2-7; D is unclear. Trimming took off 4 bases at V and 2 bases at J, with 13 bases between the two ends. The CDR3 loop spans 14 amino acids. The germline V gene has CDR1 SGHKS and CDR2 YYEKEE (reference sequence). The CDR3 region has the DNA TGTGCCAGCAGCCCCGGACGGGCGACCTACGAGCAGTACTTC. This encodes CASSPGRATYEQYF.

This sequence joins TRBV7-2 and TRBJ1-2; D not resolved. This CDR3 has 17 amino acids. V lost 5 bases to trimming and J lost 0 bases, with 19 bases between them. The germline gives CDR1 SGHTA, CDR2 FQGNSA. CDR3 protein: CASSLRKDQEPNYGYTF. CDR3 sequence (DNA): TGTGCCAGCAGCCTTCGGAAAGACCAGGAACCTAACTATGGCTACACCTTC.

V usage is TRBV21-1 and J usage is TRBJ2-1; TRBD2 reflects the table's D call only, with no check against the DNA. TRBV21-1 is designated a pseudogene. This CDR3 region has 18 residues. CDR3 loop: CASSKWTSGIFIYNEQFF. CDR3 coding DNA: TGTGCCAGCAGCAAATGGACCTCGGGGATATTCATCTACAATGAGCAGTTCTTC.

The CDR3 region has the DNA TGTGCCAGCAGCTTAGCGGGGGCAGGACACTCCTACGAGCAGTACTTC. Amino acid sequence: CASSLAGAGHSYEQYF. The rearrangement uses TRBV7-9 and TRBJ2-7; the D gene is possibly TRBD1 (6 bases). V lost 0 bases to trimming and J lost 0 bases, with 12 bases between them. Germline V gives CDR1 SEHNR, CDR2 FQNEAQ (reference sequence). CDR3 length: 16 residues.

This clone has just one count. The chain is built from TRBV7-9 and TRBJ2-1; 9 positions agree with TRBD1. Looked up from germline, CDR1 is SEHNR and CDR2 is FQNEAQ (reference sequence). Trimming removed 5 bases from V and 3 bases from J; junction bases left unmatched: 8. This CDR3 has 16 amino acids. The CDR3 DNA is TGTGCCAGCAGCCTGGGACAGGGATTATTCTACAATGAGCAGTTCTTC. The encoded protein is CASSLGQGLFYNEQFF.

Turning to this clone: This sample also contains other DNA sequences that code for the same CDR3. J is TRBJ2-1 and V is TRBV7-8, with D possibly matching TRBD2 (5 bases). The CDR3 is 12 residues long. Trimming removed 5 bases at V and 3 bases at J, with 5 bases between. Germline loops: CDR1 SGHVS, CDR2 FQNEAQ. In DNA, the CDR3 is TGTGCCAGCAGCCGGGACTACAATGAGCAGTTCTTC. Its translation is CASSRDYNEQFF.

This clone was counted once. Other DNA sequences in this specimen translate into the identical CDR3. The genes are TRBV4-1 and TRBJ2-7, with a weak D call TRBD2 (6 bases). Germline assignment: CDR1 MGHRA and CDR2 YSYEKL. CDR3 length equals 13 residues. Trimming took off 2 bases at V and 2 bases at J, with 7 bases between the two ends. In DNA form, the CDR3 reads TGCGCCAGCAGCCAATCGGGGGCCTACGAGCAGTACTTC. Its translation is CASSQSGAYEQYF.

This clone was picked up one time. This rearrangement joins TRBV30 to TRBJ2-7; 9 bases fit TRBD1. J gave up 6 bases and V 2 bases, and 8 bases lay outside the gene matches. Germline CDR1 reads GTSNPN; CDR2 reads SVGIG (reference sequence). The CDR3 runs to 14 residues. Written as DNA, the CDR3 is TGTGCCTGGAGTATCGGGACAGGGTTTTCCGAGCAGTACTTC. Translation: CAWSIGTGFSEQYF.

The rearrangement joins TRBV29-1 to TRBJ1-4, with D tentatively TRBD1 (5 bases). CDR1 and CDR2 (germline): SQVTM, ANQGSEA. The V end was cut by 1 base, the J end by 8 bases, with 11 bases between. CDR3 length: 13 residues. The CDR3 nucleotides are TGCAGCGTTGAAGCGGACATGGACGAAAAACTGTTTTTT. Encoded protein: CSVEADMDEKLFF.

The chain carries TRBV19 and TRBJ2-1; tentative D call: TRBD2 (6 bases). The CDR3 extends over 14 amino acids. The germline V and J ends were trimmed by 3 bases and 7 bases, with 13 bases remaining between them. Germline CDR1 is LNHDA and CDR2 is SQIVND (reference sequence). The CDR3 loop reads CASSMFIADNEQFF. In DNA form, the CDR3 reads TGTGCCAGTAGTATGTTTATAGCGGATAATGAGCAGTTCTTC.

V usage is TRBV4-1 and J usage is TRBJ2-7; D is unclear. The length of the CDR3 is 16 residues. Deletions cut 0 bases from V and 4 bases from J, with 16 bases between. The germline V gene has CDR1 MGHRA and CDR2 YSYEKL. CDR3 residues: CASSQDERAEGYEQYF. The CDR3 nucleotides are TGCGCCAGCAGCCAAGATGAAAGGGCTGAAGGGTACGAGCAGTACTTC.

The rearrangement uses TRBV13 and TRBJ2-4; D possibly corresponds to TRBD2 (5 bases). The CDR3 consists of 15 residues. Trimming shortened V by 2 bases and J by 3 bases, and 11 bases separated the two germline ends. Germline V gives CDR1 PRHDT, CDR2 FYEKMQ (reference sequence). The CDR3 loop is CASSLYRRDKNIQYF. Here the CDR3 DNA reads TGTGCCAGCAGCTTATATCGACGGGACAAAAACATTCAGTACTTC.

The DNA for the CDR3 is TGTGCCAGCAGCGTCCAGGGACAGGGGATAATGAACACTGAAGCTTTCTTT. Translated, it gives CASSVQGQGIMNTEAFF. The chain recombines TRBV9 with TRBJ1-1; 10 bases are shared with TRBD1. V gave up 2 bases and J gave up 0 bases; unmatched junction bases: 7. The germline V gene has CDR1 SGDLS and CDR2 YYNGEE. The CDR3 contains 17 residues. The complete variable domain, with remaining parts taken from reference TRBV9 and TRBJ1-1, reads DSGVTQTPKHLITATGQRVTLRCSPRSGDLSVYWYQQSLDQGLQFLIQYYNGEERAKGNILERFSAQQFPDLHSELNLSSLELGDSALYFCASSVQGQGIMNTEAFFGQGTRLTVV.

The CDR3 is CASSLAAGGLQETQYF. The DNA for the CDR3 is TGTGCCAGCAGCTTGGCGGCAGGGGGCCTCCAAGAGACCCAGTACTTC. This rearrangement joins TRBV5-6 to TRBJ2-5; TRBD1 aligns across 8 bases. Trimming cost V 0 bases and J 1 base; bases outside gene matches: 5. CDR3 length: 16 amino acids. CDR1 SGHDT and CDR2 YYEEEE come from the germline V gene.

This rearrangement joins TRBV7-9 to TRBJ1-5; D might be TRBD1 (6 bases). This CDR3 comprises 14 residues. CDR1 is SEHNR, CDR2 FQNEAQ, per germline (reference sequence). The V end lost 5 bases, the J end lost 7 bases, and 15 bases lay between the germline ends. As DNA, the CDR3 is TGTGCCAGCAGCCCAACCGACGGGGGCCAGCCCCAGCATTTT. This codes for CASSPTDGGQPQHF.

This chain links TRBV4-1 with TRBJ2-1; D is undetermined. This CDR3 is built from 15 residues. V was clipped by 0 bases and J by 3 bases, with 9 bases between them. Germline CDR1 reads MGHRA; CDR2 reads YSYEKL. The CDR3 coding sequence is TGCGCCAGCAGCCAAGAATCTAGTTTCTACAATGAGCAGTTCTTC. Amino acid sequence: CASSQESSFYNEQFF.

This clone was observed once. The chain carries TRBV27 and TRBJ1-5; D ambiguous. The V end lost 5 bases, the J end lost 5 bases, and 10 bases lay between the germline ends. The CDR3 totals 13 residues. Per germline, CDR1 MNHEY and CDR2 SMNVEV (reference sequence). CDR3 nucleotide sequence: TGTGCCAGCAGTCCCACGGAATATCAGCCCCAGCATTTT. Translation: CASSPTEYQPQHF.

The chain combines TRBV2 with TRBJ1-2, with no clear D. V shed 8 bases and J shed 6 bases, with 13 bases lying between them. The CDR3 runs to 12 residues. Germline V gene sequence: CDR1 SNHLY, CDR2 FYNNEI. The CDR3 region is CASGDRVHGYTF. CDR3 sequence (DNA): TGTGCCAGCGGGGATAGGGTACATGGCTACACCTTC.

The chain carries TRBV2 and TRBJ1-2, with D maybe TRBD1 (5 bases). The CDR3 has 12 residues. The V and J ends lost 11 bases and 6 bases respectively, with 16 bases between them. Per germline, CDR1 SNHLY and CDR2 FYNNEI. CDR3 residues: CAVGPKTDGYTF. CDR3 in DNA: TGTGCCGTGGGGCCCAAAACAGATGGCTACACCTTC.

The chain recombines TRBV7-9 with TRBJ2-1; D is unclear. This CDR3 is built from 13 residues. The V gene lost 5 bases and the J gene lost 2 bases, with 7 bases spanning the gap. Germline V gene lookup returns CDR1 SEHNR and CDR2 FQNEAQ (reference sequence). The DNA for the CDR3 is TGTGCCAGCAGCCCCCCCGCCTACAATGAGCAGTTCTTC. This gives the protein CASSPPAYNEQFF.

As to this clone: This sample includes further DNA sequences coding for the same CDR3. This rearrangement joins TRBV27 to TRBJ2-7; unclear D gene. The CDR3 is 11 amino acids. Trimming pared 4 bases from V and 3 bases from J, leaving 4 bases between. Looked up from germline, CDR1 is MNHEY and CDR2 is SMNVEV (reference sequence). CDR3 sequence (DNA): TGTGCCAGCAGTTCCTTCTACGAGCAGTACTTC. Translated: CASSSFYEQYF.